The following is a T cell receptor beta chain sequence with its context. It lacks a known antigen. Base qualities are not recorded, but no much larger clone differs from it by a single base. This sample was included in a study of T cell responses to AZD1222 COVID-19 vaccine (dated by TCRdb to the early 2020s). Background on the whole study: Because spike-specific TCR depth and breadth did not differ between the two schedules, AZD1222 recipients who got a second dose at roughly 4 weeks were pooled with those who got a second dose at roughly 12 weeks. TCR sequencing covered 233 trial participants: nearly 210 given two doses of AZD1222 and 26 given two doses of MenACWY control vaccine. Enrollment into the trials was organized by age into subgroups of 18-55, 56-69 and 70-plus years, and those subgroups contained approximately 160, 26 and 62 TCR-sequenced participants, respectively. Here is what the overall study found, with its caveats: No day 14 peak-response samples were available, so repertoires were characterized only after the peak T cell response. After two AZD1222 doses, both the breadth and the depth of spike-specific TCRs were significantly higher than at day 0 and than in MenACWY recipients. The vaccine-associated CD4 TCRs covered the entire spike protein, and the dominant responses fell in regions 160-218 and 743-854. In the small 56-69-year group, the increase in depth fell short of significance, most likely because of low power. Participants were mostly white British, with more females than males. The authors suggested clonal diversity may have been underestimated. Reportedly, almost half of the unique spike-specific TCRs recognized epitopes lying outside the regions that are mutated in the B.1.351 and B.1.1.7 variants. Only a handful of AZD1222 recipients were SARS-CoV-2 seropositive at baseline, limiting conclusions about previously exposed vaccinees.

Taken with the paper, the label for time point translates to: baseline before first vaccination. Vaccinee samples came from UK trials COV001 and COV002, including a single-blind randomized controlled phase 2/3 trial of AZD1222 (ChAdOx1 nCoV-19) in healthy adults. Trial participant PBMC samples were collected at day 0 and day 28 after the second dose for TCRbeta chain sequencing. The CDR3 regions of human TCRbeta chains were analyzed by immunosequencing. On the study's bioinformatics: TCRs in the repertoires were compared against a reference library of SARS-CoV-2-specific TCRs that had been generated with the MIRA antigen-specificity platform. Breadth meant the fraction of unique TCRs that were SARS-CoV-2-associated, whereas depth meant the fraction of total T cells that were SARS-CoV-2-associated. Using the MIRA data, each spike-specific TCR was assigned both to the spike region to which the TCR was reactive and to a CD4 or CD8 class. Log10-transformed breadth and depth values were compared by one-way ANOVA with Sidak's multiple comparisons tests. As stored in TCRdb, this immuneACCESS dataset retains in-frame rearrangements with V and J assigned. A fraction of the clones does not appear; measured against another copy, unresolved V genes explain less than half of the discrepancy, and the remainder lacks a known reason. The DNA was the basis for D and trimming; V, J and clone size are from that table. The sample table holds 99,000 or so clones, of which around 90% were seen once. More than 6.5% of the sample is taken by the ten largest.

According to the germline V gene, CDR1 reads MNHEY and CDR2 reads SVGAGI. Trimming removed 2 bases from V and 0 bases from J, leaving 13 bases between the germline ends. CDR3 length: 16 amino acids, cysteine to phenylalanine. The retained sequence is limited to the CDR3, 48 bases, with the frame set at the first base. Sequencing was performed on peripheral blood, taken on day 0 of AZD1222 vaccination. The chain joins TRBV6-5 to TRBJ1-1; D gene: possibly TRBD1, on 5 matching bases. The receptor was derived from an adult in good health. The DNA sequence follows: TGTGCCAGCAGTTACAGGTCTTTGGACATGAACACTGAAGCTTTCTTT. Its coded protein is CASSYRSLDMNTEAFF.